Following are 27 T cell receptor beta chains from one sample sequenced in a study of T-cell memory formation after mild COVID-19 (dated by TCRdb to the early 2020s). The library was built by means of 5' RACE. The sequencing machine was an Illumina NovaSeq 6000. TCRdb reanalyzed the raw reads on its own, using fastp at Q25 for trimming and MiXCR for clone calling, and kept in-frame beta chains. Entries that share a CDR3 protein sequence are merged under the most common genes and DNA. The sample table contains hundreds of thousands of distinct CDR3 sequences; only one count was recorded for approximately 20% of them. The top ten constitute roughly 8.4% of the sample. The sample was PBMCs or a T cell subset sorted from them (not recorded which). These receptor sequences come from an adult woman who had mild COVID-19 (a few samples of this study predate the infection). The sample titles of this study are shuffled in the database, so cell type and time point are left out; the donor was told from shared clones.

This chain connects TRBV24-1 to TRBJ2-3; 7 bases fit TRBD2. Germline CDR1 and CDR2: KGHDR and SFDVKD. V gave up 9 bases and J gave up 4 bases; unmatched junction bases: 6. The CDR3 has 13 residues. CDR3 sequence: CATLGRGADTQYF. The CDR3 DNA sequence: TGTGCCACCCTCGGCCGGGGGGCAGATACGCAGTATTTT.

The DNA of the CDR3 is TGTGCCAGCAGCTTAAGACCCGGGGAGCTGTTTTTT. It translates to CASSLRPGELFF. V gene TRBV7-3 combines with J gene TRBJ2-2, with no clear D. The ends were cut back, 1 base at V and 6 bases at J, with 3 bases in the middle. Looked up from germline, CDR1 is SGHTA and CDR2 is FQGTGA. This CDR3 is 12 amino acids long.

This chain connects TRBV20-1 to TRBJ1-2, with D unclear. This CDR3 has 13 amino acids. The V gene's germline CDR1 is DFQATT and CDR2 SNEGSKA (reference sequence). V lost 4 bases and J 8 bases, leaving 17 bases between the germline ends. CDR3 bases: TGCAGTGCTATAAGAGGGCACGGAGAGGGCTACACCTTC. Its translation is CSAIRGHGEGYTF.

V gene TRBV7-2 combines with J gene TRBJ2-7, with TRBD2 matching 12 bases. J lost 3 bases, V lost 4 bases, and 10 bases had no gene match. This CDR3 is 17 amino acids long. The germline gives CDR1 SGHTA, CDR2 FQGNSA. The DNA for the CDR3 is TGTGCCAGCAGCTGTAGGGCCCTAGCGGGAGGGCTCTACGAGCAGTACTTC. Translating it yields CASSCRALAGGLYEQYF.

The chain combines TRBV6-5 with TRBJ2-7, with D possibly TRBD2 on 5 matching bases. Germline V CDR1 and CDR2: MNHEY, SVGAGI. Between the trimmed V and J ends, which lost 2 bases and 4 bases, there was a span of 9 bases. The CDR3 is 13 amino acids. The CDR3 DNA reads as TGTGCCAGCAGTTACGGCCCGGGGTACGAGCAGTACTTC. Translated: CASSYGPGYEQYF.

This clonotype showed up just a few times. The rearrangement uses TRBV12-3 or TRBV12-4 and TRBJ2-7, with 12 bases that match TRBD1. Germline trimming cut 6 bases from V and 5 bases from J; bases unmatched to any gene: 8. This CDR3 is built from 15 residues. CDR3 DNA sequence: TGTGCCAGCAGCAGAGCCGGGACAGGGGGCGACGAGCAGTACTTC. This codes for CASSRAGTGGDEQYF.

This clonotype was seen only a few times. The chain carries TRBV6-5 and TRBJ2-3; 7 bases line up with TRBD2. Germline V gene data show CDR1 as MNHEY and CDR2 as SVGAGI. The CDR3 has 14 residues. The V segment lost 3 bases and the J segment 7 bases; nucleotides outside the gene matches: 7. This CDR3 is CASSYGGSSNTQYF. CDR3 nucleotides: TGTGCCAGCAGTTATGGCGGGAGTTCCAATACGCAGTATTTT.

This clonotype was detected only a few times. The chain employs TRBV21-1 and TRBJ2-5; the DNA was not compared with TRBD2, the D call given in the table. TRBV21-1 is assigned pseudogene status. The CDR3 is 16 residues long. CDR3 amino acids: CASSKAGDFLWETQYF. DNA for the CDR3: TGTGCCAGCAGCAAAGCGGGGGACTTCTTGTGGGAGACCCAGTACTTC.

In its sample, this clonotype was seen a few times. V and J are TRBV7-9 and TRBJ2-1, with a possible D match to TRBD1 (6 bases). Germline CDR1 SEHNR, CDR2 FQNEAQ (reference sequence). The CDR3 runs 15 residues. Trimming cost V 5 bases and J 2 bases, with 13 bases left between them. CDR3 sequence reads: CASSPRQVPYNEQFF. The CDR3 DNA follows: TGTGCCAGCAGCCCCCGACAGGTGCCCTACAATGAGCAGTTCTTC.

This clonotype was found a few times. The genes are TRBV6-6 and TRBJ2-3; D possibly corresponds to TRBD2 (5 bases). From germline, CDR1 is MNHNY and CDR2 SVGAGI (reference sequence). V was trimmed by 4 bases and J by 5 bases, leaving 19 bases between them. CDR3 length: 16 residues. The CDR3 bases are TGTGCCAGCAGTTTGCTTCCGGGGATCCACGGAGATACGCAGTATTTT. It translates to CASSLLPGIHGDTQYF.

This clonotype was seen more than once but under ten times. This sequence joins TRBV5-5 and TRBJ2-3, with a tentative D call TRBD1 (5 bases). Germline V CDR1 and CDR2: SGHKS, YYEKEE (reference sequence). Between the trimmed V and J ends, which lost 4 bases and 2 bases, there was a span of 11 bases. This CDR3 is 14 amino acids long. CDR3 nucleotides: TGTGCCAGCAGCGACCAGGGTACCACAGATACGCAGTATTTT. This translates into CASSDQGTTDTQYF.

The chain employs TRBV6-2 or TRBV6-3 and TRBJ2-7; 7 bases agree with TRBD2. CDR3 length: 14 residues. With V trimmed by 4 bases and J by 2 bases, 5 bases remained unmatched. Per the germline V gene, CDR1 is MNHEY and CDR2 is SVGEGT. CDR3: CASSFGGGTYEQYF. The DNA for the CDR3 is TGTGCCAGCAGTTTTGGGGGAGGGACCTACGAGCAGTACTTC.

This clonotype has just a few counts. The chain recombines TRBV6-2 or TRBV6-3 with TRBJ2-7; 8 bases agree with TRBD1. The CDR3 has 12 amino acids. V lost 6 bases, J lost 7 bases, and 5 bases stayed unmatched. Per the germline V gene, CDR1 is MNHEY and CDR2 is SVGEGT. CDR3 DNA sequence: TGTGCCAGCAGCCACCGGACAGGGGAGCAGTACTTC. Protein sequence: CASSHRTGEQYF.

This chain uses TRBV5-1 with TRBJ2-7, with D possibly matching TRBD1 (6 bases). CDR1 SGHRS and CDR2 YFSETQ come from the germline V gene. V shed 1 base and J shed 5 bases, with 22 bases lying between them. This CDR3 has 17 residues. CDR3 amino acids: CASSLRTGPRVDDEQYF. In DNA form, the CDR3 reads TGCGCCAGCAGCTTGCGAACAGGGCCGAGAGTGGACGACGAGCAGTACTTC.

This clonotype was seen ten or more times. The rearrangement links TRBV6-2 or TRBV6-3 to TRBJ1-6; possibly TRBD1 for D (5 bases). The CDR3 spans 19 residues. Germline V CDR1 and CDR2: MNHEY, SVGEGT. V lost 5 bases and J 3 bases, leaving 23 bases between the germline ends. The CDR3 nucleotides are TGTGCCAGCAGTGAGAGGGGACTTTGGAGGGCATTCTATAATTCACCCCTCCACTTT. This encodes CASSERGLWRAFYNSPLHF.

CDR3 nucleotides: TGTGCCAGCAGCGTGGGGGGGCCGGCGACCTACGAGCAGTACTTC. It specifies CASSVGGPATYEQYF. The chain links TRBV9 to TRBJ2-7; D is possibly TRBD2 (7 bases). CDR1 is SGDLS and CDR2 is YYNGEE in the germline V gene. V lost 2 bases and J 2 bases, leaving 14 bases between the germline ends. The CDR3 covers 15 residues.

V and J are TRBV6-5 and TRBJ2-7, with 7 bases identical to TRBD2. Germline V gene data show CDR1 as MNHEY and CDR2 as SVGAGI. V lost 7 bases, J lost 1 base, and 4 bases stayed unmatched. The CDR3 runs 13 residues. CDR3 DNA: TGTGCCAGCACACGGGGGGAATCCTACGAGCAGTACTTC. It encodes CASTRGESYEQYF.

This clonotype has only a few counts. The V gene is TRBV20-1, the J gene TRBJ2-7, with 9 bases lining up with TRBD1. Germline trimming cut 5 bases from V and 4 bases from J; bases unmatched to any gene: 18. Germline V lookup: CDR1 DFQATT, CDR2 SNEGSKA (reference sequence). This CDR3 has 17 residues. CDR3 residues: CSAGQKPGQGIFYEQYF. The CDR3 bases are TGCAGTGCTGGGCAAAAACCGGGACAGGGAATCTTTTACGAGCAGTACTTC.

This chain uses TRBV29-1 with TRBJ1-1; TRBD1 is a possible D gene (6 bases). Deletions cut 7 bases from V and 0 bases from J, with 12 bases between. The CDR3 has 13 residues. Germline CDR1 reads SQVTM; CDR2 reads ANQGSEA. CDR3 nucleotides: TGCAGCGGGACGGGACACTTGAACACTGAAGCTTTCTTT. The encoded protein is CSGTGHLNTEAFF.

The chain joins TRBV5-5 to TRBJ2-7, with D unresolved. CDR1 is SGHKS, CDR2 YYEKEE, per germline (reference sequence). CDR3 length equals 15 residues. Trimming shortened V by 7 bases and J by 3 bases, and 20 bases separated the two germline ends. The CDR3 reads CASGITVGTVYEQYF. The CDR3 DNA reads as TGTGCCAGCGGCATCACCGTCGGCACGGTCTACGAGCAGTACTTC.

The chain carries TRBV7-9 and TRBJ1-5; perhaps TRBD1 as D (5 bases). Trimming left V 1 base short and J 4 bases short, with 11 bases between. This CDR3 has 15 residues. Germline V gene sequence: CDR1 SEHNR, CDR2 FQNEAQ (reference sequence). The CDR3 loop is CASSLGGALNQPQHF. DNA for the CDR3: TGTGCCAGCAGCTTAGGTGGGGCGTTAAATCAGCCCCAGCATTTT.

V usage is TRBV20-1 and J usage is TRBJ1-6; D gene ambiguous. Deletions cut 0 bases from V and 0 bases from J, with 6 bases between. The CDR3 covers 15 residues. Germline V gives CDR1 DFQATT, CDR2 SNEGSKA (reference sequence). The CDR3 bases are TGCAGTGCTAGAGATGGGAGCTCCTATAATTCACCCCTCCACTTT. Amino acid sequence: CSARDGSSYNSPLHF.

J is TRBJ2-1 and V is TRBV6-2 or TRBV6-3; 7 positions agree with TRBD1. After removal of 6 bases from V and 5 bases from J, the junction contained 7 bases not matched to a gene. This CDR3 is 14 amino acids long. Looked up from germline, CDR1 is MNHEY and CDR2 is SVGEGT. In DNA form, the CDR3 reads TGTGCCAGCAGAACACGACAGGGTGACAATGAGCAGTTCTTC. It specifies CASRTRQGDNEQFF.

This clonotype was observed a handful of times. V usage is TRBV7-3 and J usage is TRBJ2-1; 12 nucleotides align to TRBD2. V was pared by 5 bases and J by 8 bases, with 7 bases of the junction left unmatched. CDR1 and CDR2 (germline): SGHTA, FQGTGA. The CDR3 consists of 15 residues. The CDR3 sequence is CASSTTSGRFDEQFF. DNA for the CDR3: TGTGCCAGCAGCACAACTAGCGGGAGGTTCGATGAGCAGTTCTTC.

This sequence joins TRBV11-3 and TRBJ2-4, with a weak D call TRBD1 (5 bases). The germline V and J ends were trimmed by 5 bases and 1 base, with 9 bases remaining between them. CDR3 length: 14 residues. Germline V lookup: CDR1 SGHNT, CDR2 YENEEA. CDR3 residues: CASSLGRAKNIQYF. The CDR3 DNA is TGTGCCAGCAGCCTGGGGCGGGCCAAAAACATTCAGTACTTC.

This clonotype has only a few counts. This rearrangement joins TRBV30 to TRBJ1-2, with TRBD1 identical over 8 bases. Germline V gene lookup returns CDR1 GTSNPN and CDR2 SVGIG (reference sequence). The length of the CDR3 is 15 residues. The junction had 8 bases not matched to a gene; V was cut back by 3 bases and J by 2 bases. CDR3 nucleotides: TGTGCCTGGAGGAGGACAGGGCCCCGCAACTATGGCTACACCTTC. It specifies CAWRRTGPRNYGYTF.

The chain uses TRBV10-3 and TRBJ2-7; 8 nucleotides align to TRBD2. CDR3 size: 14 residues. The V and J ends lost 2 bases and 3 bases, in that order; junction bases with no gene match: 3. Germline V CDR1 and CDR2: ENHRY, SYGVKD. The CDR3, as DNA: TGTGCCATCAGTGAGCTAAGCGGGGGCTACGAGCAGTACTTC. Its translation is CAISELSGGYEQYF.